This record looks at one T cell receptor beta chain sequence and its context. The antigen is undetermined. The source of the sample is a study of post-analysis software for immune sequencing data. Study-wide results and caveats: The study found TRBV5-6, TRBV5-1 and TRBV20-1 among a few TRBV segments more frequent in patients than controls. Those samples that were prepared in the same batch co-clustered strongly by F measure. Versus controls, multiple sclerosis patients showed significantly lower diversity (normalized Chao1).

Included in the TCR beta cDNA libraries were unique molecular identifiers. Researchers reported a few hundred thousand cDNA molecules coming from around 1 to 9.1 million T cells. TCRdb called the PCR reads again in MiXCR, with one record for every CDR3 protein. The table includes about 810,000 distinct CDR3 sequences, around 50% detected once. CDR1 is SEHNR, CDR2 FQNEAQ, per germline (reference sequence). The length of the CDR3 is 16 residues. V gave up 5 bases and J gave up 0 bases, with 14 bases separating them. The sample was blood. This clonotype was sampled from a girl under 18 with multiple sclerosis. V and J are TRBV7-9 and TRBJ2-1; D is perhaps TRBD1 (5 bases). CDR3 nucleotide sequence: TGTGCCAGCAGCCCCCGGCCAGACAGCTCCTACAATGAGCAGTTCTTC. Amino acids: CASSPRPDSSYNEQFF.